The 26 T cell receptor beta chains below were found in one sample sequenced in a study of blood T cell repertoires in COVID-19. Profiling relied on immunoSEQ multiplex PCR, and the TCRdb table lists in-frame clones only, not all of them. This sample has around 110,000 clones, with roughly 79% found just once. What was sequenced was peripheral blood. These receptors originate from a man in his 70s with active or convalescent COVID-19.

The chain has TRBV4-2 and TRBJ1-5, with D perhaps matching TRBD1 (5 bases). Germline V gene lookup returns CDR1 LGHNA and CDR2 YNFKEQ. The CDR3 contains 16 residues. Trimming took off 2 bases at V and 4 bases at J, with 15 bases between the two ends. The CDR3 sequence: CASSQIRAQGNQPQHF. The CDR3 DNA reads as TGTGCCAGCAGCCAAATCCGCGCCCAGGGAAATCAGCCCCAGCATTTT.

The rearrangement uses TRBV2 and TRBJ2-1; 12 nucleotides match TRBD2. Trimming at V came to 8 bases and at J to 0 bases, leaving 2 bases not matched to a gene. Germline V gene sequence: CDR1 SNHLY, CDR2 FYNNEI. CDR3 length equals 15 residues. The CDR3 sequence: CASLAGGPSYNEQFF. The CDR3, as DNA: TGTGCCAGCCTAGCGGGAGGGCCCTCCTACAATGAGCAGTTCTTC.

The J gene is TRBJ1-1, the V gene TRBV9; 7 bases match TRBD1. V was pared by 3 bases and J by 6 bases, with 8 bases of the junction left unmatched. Germline CDR1 SGDLS, CDR2 YYNGEE. The CDR3 length is 14 residues. DNA for the CDR3: TGTGCCAGCAGCGCTCCTCGACAGGGTGCTGAAGCTTTCTTT. Residues: CASSAPRQGAEAFF.

This chain joins TRBV3-1 (or the pseudogene TRBV3-2) and TRBJ2-7; TRBD2 might be the D (6 bases). Germline V CDR1 and CDR2: LGHDT, YNNKEL (reference sequence). The CDR3 totals 14 residues. Trimming took 6 bases from V and 3 from J, leaving 15 bases between them. CDR3 region: CASSPQDGGYEQYF. CDR3 bases: TGTGCCAGCAGTCCTCAGGACGGGGGCTACGAGCAGTACTTC.

V usage is TRBV24-1 and J usage is TRBJ2-3; a possible D gene is TRBD1 (7 bases). The germline V and J ends were trimmed by 4 bases and 0 bases, with 13 bases remaining between them. There are 16 residues in the CDR3. The V gene's germline CDR1 is KGHDR and CDR2 SFDVKD. Here the CDR3 DNA reads TGTGCCACCAGTGACCCAGGGGGGACGAGCACAGATACGCAGTATTTT. This sequence encodes CATSDPGGTSTDTQYF.

CDR3 sequence reads: CSADSGQGFGGYTF. The CDR3 DNA reads TGCAGCGCCGATTCGGGACAGGGATTTGGTGGCTACACCTTC. The rearrangement links TRBV29-1 to TRBJ1-2, with TRBD1 identical over 9 bases. This CDR3 is 14 amino acids long. Germline V gene data show CDR1 as SQVTM and CDR2 as ANQGSEA. V gave up 7 bases and J gave up 7 bases; unmatched junction bases: 13.

V and J are TRBV28 and TRBJ2-3; D is ambiguous. CDR3 size: 13 residues. Per germline, CDR1 MDHEN and CDR2 SYDVKM. V lost 6 bases to trimming and J lost 3 bases, with 10 bases between them. The CDR3 region is CASSPKLTDTQYF. DNA of the CDR3: TGTGCCAGCAGCCCGAAACTAACAGATACGCAGTATTTT.

The V call is TRBV29-1, the J call TRBJ1-2, with 8 bases matching TRBD1. Germline CDR1 and CDR2: SQVTM and ANQGSEA. V shed 6 bases, J shed 0 bases, and the junction held 12 bases outside the gene matches. This CDR3 is built from 16 residues. In DNA form, the CDR3 reads TGCAGCGTGTTCTCGGAACCGGGACAGGCTAACTATGGCTACACCTTC. This sequence encodes CSVFSEPGQANYGYTF.

The V gene is TRBV19, the J gene TRBJ2-7; 7 positions agree with TRBD1. The germline CDR1 and CDR2 sequences are LNHDA and SQIVND (reference sequence). The CDR3 consists of 13 residues. V was clipped by 8 bases and J by 2 bases; unmatched bases: 6. The CDR3: CASRGQATYEQYF. The CDR3 bases are TGTGCCAGTCGTGGACAGGCCACCTACGAGCAGTACTTC.

V and J are TRBV7-8 and TRBJ2-7; maybe TRBD1 (7 bases). The CDR3 contains 16 residues. The V and J ends lost 4 bases and 0 bases respectively, with 16 bases between them. The germline V gene encodes CDR1 SGHVS and CDR2 FQNEAQ. CDR3 coding DNA: TGTGCCAGCAGCTCCCCTCGACAGGGAGGCTCCTACGAGCAGTACTTC. Translating gives CASSSPRQGGSYEQYF. The variable domain in full, completed from reference TRBV7-8 and TRBJ2-7, reads GAGVSQSPRYKVAKRGQDVALRCDPISGHVSLFWYQQALGQGPEFLTYFQNEAQLDKSGLPSDRFFAERPEGSVSTLKIQRTQQEDSAVYLCASSSPRQGGSYEQYFGPGTRLTVT.

The rearrangement uses TRBV7-2 and TRBJ1-2; 8 bases line up with TRBD1. J lost 4 bases, V lost 5 bases, and 3 bases had no gene match. From germline, CDR1 is SGHTA and CDR2 FQGNSA. The CDR3 is made up of 13 amino acids. CDR3 protein: CASSPDRGYGYTF. DNA for the CDR3: TGTGCCAGCAGCCCCGACAGGGGCTATGGCTACACCTTC.

V is TRBV7-3 and J is TRBJ2-2; no firm D call. The ends were cut back, 6 bases at V and 1 base at J, with 6 bases in the middle. CDR3 length equals 13 residues. From germline, CDR1 is SGHTA and CDR2 FQGTGA. The CDR3 region is CASSPLNTGELFF. The CDR3 DNA reads as TGTGCCAGCAGTCCCCTGAACACCGGGGAGCTGTTTTTT.

The chain combines TRBV4-1 with TRBJ2-7, with D maybe TRBD1 (6 bases). This CDR3 spans 21 amino acids. Germline V gene lookup returns CDR1 MGHRA and CDR2 YSYEKL. Between the trimmed V and J ends, which lost 0 bases and 3 bases, there was a span of 30 bases. This chain's CDR3 is CASSQEAINGDRFNLGYEQYF. Here the CDR3 DNA reads TGCGCCAGCAGCCAAGAGGCCATCAACGGAGACAGGTTTAACCTCGGCTACGAGCAGTACTTC.

The rearrangement joins TRBV11-3 to TRBJ2-3; 9 nucleotides align to TRBD1. Unmatched junction bases numbered 6, after V lost 4 bases and J lost 1 base. Germline lookup yields CDR1 SGHNT and CDR2 YENEEA. The CDR3 loop spans 16 amino acids. The CDR3, as DNA: TGTGCCAGCAGCTCACGGACAGGGGCTCGCACAGATACGCAGTATTTT. Translating it yields CASSSRTGARTDTQYF.

The chain couples TRBV24-1 to TRBJ1-5, with D perhaps matching TRBD1 (5 bases). Trimming shortened V by 7 bases and J by 0 bases, and 12 bases separated the two germline ends. CDR3 size: 15 residues. CDR1 is KGHDR and CDR2 is SFDVKD in the germline V gene. The CDR3 reads CATRETADSNQPQHF. DNA for the CDR3: TGTGCCACCAGGGAGACAGCCGATAGCAATCAGCCCCAGCATTTT.

This chain uses TRBV7-8 with TRBJ1-5, with TRBD1 matching over 7 bases. V shed 0 bases and J 5 bases; nucleotides not matched to a gene: 7. Germline CDR1 is SGHVS and CDR2 is FQNEAQ. The CDR3 is 16 amino acids. DNA for the CDR3: TGTGCCAGCAGCTTAGCAGCCAGGGGGATGTATCAGCCCCAGCATTTT. Translated: CASSLAARGMYQPQHF.

The chain uses TRBV23-1 and TRBJ1-5; D is undetermined. TRBV23-1 is known as an ORF, though its function is uncertain. CDR3 length equals 17 residues. V lost 0 bases to trimming and J lost 3 bases, with 15 bases between them. The CDR3 sequence: CASSQSIGGEVNQPQHF. The DNA for the CDR3 is TGCGCCAGCAGTCAATCGATCGGCGGTGAGGTCAATCAGCCCCAGCATTTT.

The chain couples TRBV7-9 to TRBJ1-1, with TRBD1 as a possible D gene (6 bases). The CDR3 totals 14 residues. V lost 7 bases, J lost 1 base, and 13 bases lay in between. The V gene's germline CDR1 is SEHNR and CDR2 FQNEAQ (reference sequence). CDR3 protein: CASTSGGANTEAFF. CDR3 bases: TGTGCCAGCACTTCGGGGGGCGCGAACACTGAAGCTTTCTTT.

This chain links TRBV7-9 with TRBJ2-5, with D uncertain. Germline V CDR1 and CDR2: SEHNR, FQNEAQ (reference sequence). The CDR3 length is 14 residues. V was trimmed by 1 base and J by 0 bases, leaving 6 bases between them. The CDR3 DNA reads TGTGCCAGCAGCTTAGGGCGGAACCAAGAGACCCAGTACTTC. Translating it yields CASSLGRNQETQYF.

This clone was detected only once. The chain carries TRBV6-5 and TRBJ1-5; 8 positions match TRBD1. Germline trimming cut 2 bases from V and 6 bases from J; bases unmatched to any gene: 3. CDR3 size: 14 residues. From germline, CDR1 is MNHEY and CDR2 SVGAGI. CDR3 amino acids: CASSYLQGGQPQHF. The CDR3 DNA is TGTGCCAGCAGTTACCTACAGGGGGGTCAGCCCCAGCATTTT.

CDR3 protein: CASSLESRGWETQYF. The CDR3 bases are TGTGCCAGCAGCTTGGAGTCCCGGGGTTGGGAGACCCAGTACTTC. The chain has TRBV5-4 and TRBJ2-5, with D tentatively TRBD2 (5 bases). Germline V gives CDR1 SGHNT, CDR2 YYREEE (reference sequence). Deletions cut 0 bases from V and 5 bases from J, with 14 bases between. The CDR3 loop spans 15 amino acids.

The chain joins TRBV28 to TRBJ1-2; D is unclear. Germline CDR1 MDHEN, CDR2 SYDVKM. The CDR3 has 15 residues. V was cut by 5 bases and J by 2 bases, with 15 bases left in between. The CDR3 is CASSRPGPQNYGYTF. CDR3 bases: TGTGCCAGCAGTCGTCCTGGCCCCCAAAACTATGGCTACACCTTC.

The rearrangement uses TRBV6-2 or TRBV6-3 and TRBJ1-5, with TRBD1 as a possible D gene (5 bases). Germline CDR1 is MNHEY and CDR2 is SVGEGT. CDR3 length: 17 amino acids. V was cut by 0 bases and J by 2 bases, with 14 bases left in between. The CDR3 coding sequence is TGTGCCAGCAGTTACTCCGGAGGGGACGGACGCAATCAGCCCCAGCATTTT. This gives the protein CASSYSGGDGRNQPQHF.

V and J are TRBV6-2 or TRBV6-3 and TRBJ2-1; no definite D call. Between the trimmed V and J ends, which lost 5 bases and 3 bases, there was a span of 11 bases. This CDR3 has 14 residues. Germline values: CDR1 MNHEY, CDR2 SVGEGT. DNA of the CDR3: TGTGCCAGCAGTCCACGTAACAGCTACAATGAGCAGTTCTTC. This gives the protein CASSPRNSYNEQFF.

V and J are TRBV5-1 and TRBJ2-1, with D maybe TRBD2 (5 bases). V gave up 4 bases and J gave up 4 bases, with 15 bases separating them. The germline gives CDR1 SGHRS, CDR2 YFSETQ. The CDR3 length is 15 residues. CDR3 loop: CASSVGPEGYNEQFF. The CDR3, as DNA: TGCGCCAGCAGCGTCGGACCAGAGGGTTACAATGAGCAGTTCTTC.

The chain is built from TRBV3-1 (or the pseudogene TRBV3-2) and TRBJ1-2; D gene uncertain. V was pared by 4 bases and J by 2 bases, with 11 bases between. Per germline, CDR1 LGHDT and CDR2 YNNKEL (reference sequence). The CDR3 spans 14 residues. The CDR3 sequence: CASSRAGLNYGYTF. DNA for the CDR3: TGTGCCAGCAGCCGTGCAGGACTGAACTATGGCTACACCTTC.